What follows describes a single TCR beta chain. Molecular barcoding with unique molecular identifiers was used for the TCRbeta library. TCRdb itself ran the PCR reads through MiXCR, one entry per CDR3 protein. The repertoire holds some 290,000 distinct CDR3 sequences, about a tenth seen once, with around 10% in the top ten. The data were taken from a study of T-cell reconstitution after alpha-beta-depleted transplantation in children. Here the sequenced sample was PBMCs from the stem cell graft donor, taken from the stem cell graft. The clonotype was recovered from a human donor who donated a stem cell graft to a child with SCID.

CDR3 nucleotide sequence: TGCGCCAGCAACTCAGGGACGAACACAGATACGCAGTATTTT. Encoded protein: CASNSGTNTDTQYF. V is TRBV4-1 and J is TRBJ2-3, with D perhaps matching TRBD1 or TRBD2 (5 bases each). Germline CDR1 and CDR2: MGHRA and YSYEKL. This CDR3 has 14 residues. Trimming cost V 7 bases and J 2 bases, with 13 bases left between them.